This T cell receptor beta chain emerged from a study of blood T cell repertoires in COVID-19. Method: immunoSEQ multiplex PCR; TCRdb's copy keeps in-frame clones and lacks some. This table has about 320,000 clones, approximately 84% appearing once. The study assigned cohorts using participant-reported clinical history. Germline values: CDR1 MGHRA, CDR2 YSYEKL. The CDR3 consists of 16 residues. V dropped 4 bases and J dropped 0; count of bases not matched to a gene: 2. Material for sequencing was PBMCs or T cells enriched from blood (not recorded which). The V call is TRBV4-1, the J call TRBJ1-3, with 11 positions matching TRBD1. This sequence originates from a woman under 30 who had recovered from COVID-19. The CDR3 nucleotides read TGCGCCAGCAGCCGGGGGACAGGGGGCTCTGGAAACACCATATATTTT. This codes for CASSRGTGGSGNTIYF.